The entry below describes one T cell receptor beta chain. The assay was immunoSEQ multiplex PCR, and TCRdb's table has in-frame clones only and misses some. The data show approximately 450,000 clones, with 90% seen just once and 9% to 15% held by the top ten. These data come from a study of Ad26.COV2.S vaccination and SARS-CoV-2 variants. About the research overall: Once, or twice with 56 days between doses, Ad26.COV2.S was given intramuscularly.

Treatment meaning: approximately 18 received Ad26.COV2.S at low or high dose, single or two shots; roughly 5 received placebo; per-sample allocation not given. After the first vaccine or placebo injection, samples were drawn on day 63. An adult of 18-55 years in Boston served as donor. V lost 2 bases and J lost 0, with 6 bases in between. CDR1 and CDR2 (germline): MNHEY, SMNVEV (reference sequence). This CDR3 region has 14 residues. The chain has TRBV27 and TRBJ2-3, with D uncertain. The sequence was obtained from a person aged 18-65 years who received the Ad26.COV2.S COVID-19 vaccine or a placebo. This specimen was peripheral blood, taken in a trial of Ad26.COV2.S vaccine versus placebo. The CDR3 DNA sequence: TGTGCCAGCAGTTTAGCGGATAGCACAGATACGCAGTATTTT. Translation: CASSLADSTDTQYF.